This TCR beta chain emerged from a study of CD8 T cells in ankylosing spondylitis. Study-level points and caveats: Disease-linked clones were found to be CD8+ and relatively rare in peripheral blood. About 8 highly homologous variants made up a TCR beta motif, and this motif appeared characteristic of ankylosing spondylitis blood.

Germline values: CDR1 SGHRS, CDR2 YFSETQ. V shed 4 bases, J shed 5 bases, and the junction held 6 bases outside the gene matches. This CDR3 is built from 14 residues. With respect to this clonotype: The antigen is unknown.

Library preparation for TCR beta used quantitative 5'-RACE with molecular barcodes. MiXCR, run by TCRdb on the 5' RACE reads, gives a single entry per CDR3 protein. The repertoire consists of almost 250,000 distinct CDR3 sequences, with roughly 32% occurring once and the leading ten covering around 4.2%. This receptor was identified in a male donor with ankylosing spondylitis or in good health (not recorded which). V gene TRBV5-1 combines with J gene TRBJ2-4; 7 nucleotides agree with TRBD1. Material for sequencing was blood, either unsorted or a sorted T cell fraction (not recorded which). The CDR3 spells CASSGGQAENIQYF. The CDR3 DNA reads as TGCGCCAGCAGCGGAGGACAGGCAGAAAACATTCAGTACTTC.